A single sample is the source of the 9 T cell receptor beta chains below, sequenced in a study of blood T cell repertoires in COVID-19. Method: immunoSEQ multiplex PCR; TCRdb's copy keeps in-frame clones and lacks some. Of 130,000 to 150,000 clones listed, around 85% are singletons. Specimen: peripheral blood. The receptors derive from a woman between 35 and 50 years old with active or convalescent COVID-19.

This clone was counted a single time. J is TRBJ2-2 and V is TRBV7-2, with 8 bases lining up with TRBD2. V trimming: 4 bases; J trimming: 5 bases; junction bases outside the gene matches: 6. Germline values: CDR1 SGHTA, CDR2 FQGNSA. CDR3 length: 15 amino acids. CDR3 residues: CASSSPRGGTGELFF. The CDR3 bases are TGTGCCAGCAGCTCCCCCCGGGGGGGGACCGGGGAGCTGTTTTTT.

The genes are TRBV19 and TRBJ2-7, with 9 nucleotides matching TRBD1. Unmatched junction bases numbered 6, after V lost 4 bases and J lost 5 bases. Germline lookup yields CDR1 LNHDA and CDR2 SQIVND (reference sequence). The CDR3 spans 14 residues. CDR3 in amino acids: CASSRYRGQDEQYF. The DNA for the CDR3 is TGTGCCAGTAGTAGATACAGGGGGCAGGACGAGCAGTACTTC.

The V and J genes are TRBV30 and TRBJ1-1; possible D gene TRBD1, 5 bases. Germline loops: CDR1 GTSNPN, CDR2 SVGIG (reference sequence). V was trimmed by 6 bases and J by 2 bases, leaving 13 bases between them. This CDR3 is built from 13 residues. The CDR3 sequence: CACPDKVNTEAFF. The CDR3 DNA is TGTGCCTGCCCGGACAAGGTAAACACTGAAGCTTTCTTT.

The chain is built from TRBV15 and TRBJ2-3; D perhaps matches TRBD1 (6 bases). Looked up from germline, CDR1 is LNHNV and CDR2 is YYDKDF (reference sequence). The germline V and J ends were trimmed by 1 base and 4 bases, with 9 bases remaining between them. This CDR3 region has 14 residues. The CDR3 is CATSRGQASDTQYF. CDR3 DNA sequence: TGTGCCACCAGCAGAGGACAGGCCTCAGATACGCAGTATTTT.

This chain joins TRBV5-4 and TRBJ2-2, with D possibly matching TRBD1 (6 bases). Trimming took 5 bases from V and 4 from J, leaving 18 bases between them. Germline loops: CDR1 SGHNT, CDR2 YYREEE (reference sequence). The CDR3 covers 16 residues. CDR3 bases: TGTGCCAGCAGTTTACCACAGGGAGCGAGCACCGGGGAGCTGTTTTTT. It is translated as CASSLPQGASTGELFF.

The J gene is TRBJ1-3, the V gene TRBV11-2, with D possibly being TRBD1 (6 bases). The CDR3 totals 16 residues. Trimming shortened V by 5 bases and J by 4 bases, and 18 bases separated the two germline ends. CDR1 and CDR2 from the germline V gene are SGHAT and FQNNGV. This CDR3 is CASSTQGSEGGNTIYF. As DNA, the CDR3 is TGTGCCAGCAGCACGCAGGGGTCTGAAGGGGGAAACACCATATATTTT. The full variable domain, rest sourced from reference TRBV11-2 and TRBJ1-3, is EAGVAQSPRYKIIEKRQSVAFWCNPISGHATLYWYQQILGQGPKLLIQFQNNGVVDDSQLPKDRFSAERLKGVDSTLKIQPAKLEDSAVYLCASSTQGSEGGNTIYFGEGSWLTVV.

This sequence joins TRBV7-8 and TRBJ1-1, with 7 bases matching TRBD1. CDR3 length equals 15 residues. J gave up 0 bases and V 0 bases, and 1 base lay outside the gene matches. Germline CDR1 reads SGHVS; CDR2 reads FQNEAQ. CDR3 DNA: TGTGCCAGCAGCTTAGCGGGACAGCTGAACACTGAAGCTTTCTTT. The encoded protein is CASSLAGQLNTEAFF. Filled out from reference TRBV7-8 and TRBJ1-1, the complete variable domain reads GAGVSQSPRYKVAKRGQDVALRCDPISGHVSLFWYQQALGQGPEFLTYFQNEAQLDKSGLPSDRFFAERPEGSVSTLKIQRTQQEDSAVYLCASSLAGQLNTEAFFGQGTRLTVV.

This sequence joins TRBV2 and TRBJ1-5; 9 nucleotides line up with TRBD1. The V and J ends lost 2 bases and 10 bases, in that order; junction bases with no gene match: 9. The CDR3 consists of 15 residues. The germline gives CDR1 SNHLY, CDR2 FYNNEI. CDR3 nucleotides: TGTGCCAGCAGTGAAAAGGGGACAGGGAGCTCCCCCCAGCATTTT. Amino acid sequence: CASSEKGTGSSPQHF. Based on the CDR3 plus reference TRBV2 and TRBJ1-5, the full variable domain is EPEVTQTPSHQVTQMGQEVILRCVPISNHLYFYWYRQILGQKVEFLVSFYNNEISEKSEIFDDQFSVERPDGSNFTLKIRSTKLEDSAMYFCASSEKGTGSSPQHFGDGTRLSIL.

The J gene is TRBJ2-3, the V gene TRBV3-1 (or the pseudogene TRBV3-2); TRBD2 matches at 9 bases. V lost 1 base and J lost 2; bases outside the gene matches: 4. The germline CDR1 and CDR2 sequences are LGHDT and YNNKEL (reference sequence). This CDR3 comprises 16 residues. The CDR3 protein is CASSQGLAGNTDTQYF. CDR3 bases: TGTGCCAGCAGCCAAGGGCTAGCGGGGAACACAGATACGCAGTATTTT.